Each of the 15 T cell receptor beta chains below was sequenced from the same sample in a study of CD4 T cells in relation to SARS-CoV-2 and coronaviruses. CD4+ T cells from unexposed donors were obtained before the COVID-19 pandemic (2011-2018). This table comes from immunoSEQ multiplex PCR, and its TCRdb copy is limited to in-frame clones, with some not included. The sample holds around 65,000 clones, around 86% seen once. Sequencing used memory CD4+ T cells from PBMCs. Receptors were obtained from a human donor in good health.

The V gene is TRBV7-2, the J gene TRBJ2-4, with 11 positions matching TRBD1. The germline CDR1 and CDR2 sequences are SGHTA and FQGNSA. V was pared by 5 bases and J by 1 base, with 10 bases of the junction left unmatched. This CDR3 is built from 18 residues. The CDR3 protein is CASSADRGLMWAKNIQYF. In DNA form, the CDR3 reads TGTGCCAGCAGCGCGGACAGGGGGCTAATGTGGGCCAAAAACATTCAGTACTTC.

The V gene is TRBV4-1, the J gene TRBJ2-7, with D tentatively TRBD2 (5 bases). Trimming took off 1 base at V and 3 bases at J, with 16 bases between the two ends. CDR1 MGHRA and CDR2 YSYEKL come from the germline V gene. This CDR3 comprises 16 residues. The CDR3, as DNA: TGCGCCAGCAGCCAAGGGTCGGGATCGTGGGGCTACGAGCAGTACTTC. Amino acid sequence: CASSQGSGSWGYEQYF.

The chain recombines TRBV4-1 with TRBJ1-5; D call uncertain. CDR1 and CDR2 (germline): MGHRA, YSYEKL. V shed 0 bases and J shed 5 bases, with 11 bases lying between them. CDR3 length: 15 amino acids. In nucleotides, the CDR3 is TGCGCCAGCAGCCAAGAACCGAGCCGGGATCAGCCCCAGCATTTT. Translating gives CASSQEPSRDQPQHF.

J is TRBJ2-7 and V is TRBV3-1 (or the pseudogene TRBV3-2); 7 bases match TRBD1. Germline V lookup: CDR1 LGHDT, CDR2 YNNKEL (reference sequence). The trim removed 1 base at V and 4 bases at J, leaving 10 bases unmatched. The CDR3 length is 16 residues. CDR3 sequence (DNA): TGTGCCAGCAGCCAAGTCAGACAGGGAAGGGAGTACGAGCAGTACTTC. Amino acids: CASSQVRQGREYEQYF.

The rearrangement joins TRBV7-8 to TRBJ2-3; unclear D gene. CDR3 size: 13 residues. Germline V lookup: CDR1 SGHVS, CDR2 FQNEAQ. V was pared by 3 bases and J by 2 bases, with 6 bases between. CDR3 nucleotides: TGTGCCAGCAGCTTGGTCCTCACAGATACGCAGTATTTT. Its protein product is CASSLVLTDTQYF.

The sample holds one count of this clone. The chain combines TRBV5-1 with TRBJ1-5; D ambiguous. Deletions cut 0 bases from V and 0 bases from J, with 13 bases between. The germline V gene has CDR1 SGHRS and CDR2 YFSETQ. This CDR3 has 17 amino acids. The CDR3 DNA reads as TGCGCCAGCAGCTTGGGGGAGGGCAGGAGTAGCAATCAGCCCCAGCATTTT. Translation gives CASSLGEGRSSNQPQHF.

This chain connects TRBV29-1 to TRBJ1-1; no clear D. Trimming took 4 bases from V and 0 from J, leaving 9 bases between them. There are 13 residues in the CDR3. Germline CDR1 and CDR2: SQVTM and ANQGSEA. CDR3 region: CSVGAALNTEAFF. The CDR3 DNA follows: TGCAGCGTTGGGGCGGCTTTGAACACTGAAGCTTTCTTT.

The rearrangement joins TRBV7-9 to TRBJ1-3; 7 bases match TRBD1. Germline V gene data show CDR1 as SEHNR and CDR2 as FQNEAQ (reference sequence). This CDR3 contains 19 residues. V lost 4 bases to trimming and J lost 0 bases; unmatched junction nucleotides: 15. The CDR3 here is CASSSPASTGQSSGNTIYF. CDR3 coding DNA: TGTGCCAGCAGCTCACCCGCGTCGACGGGACAGAGCTCTGGAAACACCATATATTTT.

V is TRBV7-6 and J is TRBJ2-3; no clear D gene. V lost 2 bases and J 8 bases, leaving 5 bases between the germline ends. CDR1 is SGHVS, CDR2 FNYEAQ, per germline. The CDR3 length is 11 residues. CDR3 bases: TGTGCCAGCAGCTTACTCGGTACGCAGTATTTT. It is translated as CASSLLGTQYF.

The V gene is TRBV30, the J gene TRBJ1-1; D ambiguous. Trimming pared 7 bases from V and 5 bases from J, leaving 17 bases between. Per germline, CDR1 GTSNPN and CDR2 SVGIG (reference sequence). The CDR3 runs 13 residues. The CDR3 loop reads CALNDKRGTEAFF. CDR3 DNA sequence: TGTGCCTTGAATGACAAGCGGGGAACTGAAGCTTTCTTT.

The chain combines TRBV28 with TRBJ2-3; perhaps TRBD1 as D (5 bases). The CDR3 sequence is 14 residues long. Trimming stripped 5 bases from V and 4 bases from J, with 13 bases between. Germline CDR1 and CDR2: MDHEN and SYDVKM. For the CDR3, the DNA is TGTGCCAGCAGTCAAAGGACACGGGCAGATACGCAGTATTTT. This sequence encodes CASSQRTRADTQYF. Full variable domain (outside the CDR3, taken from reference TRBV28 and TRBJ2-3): DVKVTQSSRYLVKRTGEKVFLECVQDMDHENMFWYRQDPGLGLRLIYFSYDVKMKEKGDIPEGYSVSREKKERFSLILESASTNQTSMYLCASSQRTRADTQYFGPGTRLTVL.

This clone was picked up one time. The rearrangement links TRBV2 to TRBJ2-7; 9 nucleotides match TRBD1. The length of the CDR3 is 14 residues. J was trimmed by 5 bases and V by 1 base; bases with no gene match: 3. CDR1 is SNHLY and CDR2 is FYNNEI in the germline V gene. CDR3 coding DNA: TGTGCCAGCAGTGAAGGGACAGGGGACAACGAGCAGTACTTC. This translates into CASSEGTGDNEQYF. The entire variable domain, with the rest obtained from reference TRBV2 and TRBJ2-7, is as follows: EPEVTQTPSHQVTQMGQEVILRCVPISNHLYFYWYRQILGQKVEFLVSFYNNEISEKSEIFDDQFSVERPDGSNFTLKIRSTKLEDSAMYFCASSEGTGDNEQYFGPGTRLTVT.

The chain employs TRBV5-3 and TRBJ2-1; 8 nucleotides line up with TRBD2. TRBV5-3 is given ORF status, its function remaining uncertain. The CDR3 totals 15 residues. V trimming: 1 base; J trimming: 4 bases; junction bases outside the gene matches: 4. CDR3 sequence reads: CARSLLLAVYNEQFF. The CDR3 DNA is TGTGCCAGAAGCTTGTTACTAGCGGTTTACAATGAGCAGTTCTTC.

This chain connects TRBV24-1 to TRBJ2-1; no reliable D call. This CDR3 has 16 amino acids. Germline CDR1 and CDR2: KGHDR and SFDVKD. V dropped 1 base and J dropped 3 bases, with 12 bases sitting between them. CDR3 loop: CATSDLGGKSYNEQFF. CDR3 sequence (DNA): TGTGCCACCAGTGATTTAGGCGGAAAAAGCTACAATGAGCAGTTCTTC.

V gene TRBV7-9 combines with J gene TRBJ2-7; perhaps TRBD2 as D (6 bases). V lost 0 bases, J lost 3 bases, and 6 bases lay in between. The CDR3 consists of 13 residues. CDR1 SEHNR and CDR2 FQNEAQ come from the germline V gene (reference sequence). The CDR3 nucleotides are TGTGCCAGCAGCTTAGCGGGGGGCTACGAGCAGTACTTC. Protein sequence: CASSLAGGYEQYF.